This entry lists 19 T cell receptor beta chains sequenced from one sample in a study of OX40 agonist ivuxolimab in advanced cancers. The assay was immunoSEQ multiplex PCR, and TCRdb's table has in-frame clones only and misses some. The repertoire has tens of thousands of clones, around 80% of them found once; the top ten carry 0.95% to 1.3%. Sample: CD4+ or CD8+ T cells sorted from blood, taken in a trial of the OX40 agonist ivuxolimab. Receptor source: an adult with an advanced solid tumor such as melanoma, head and neck, liver or kidney cancer.

There are a few counts of this clone. The V call is TRBV5-1, the J call TRBJ1-1, with D possibly matching TRBD1 (6 bases). The CDR3 consists of 13 residues. Germline-derived CDR1 and CDR2 are SGHRS and YFSETQ. With 5 bases removed from V and 6 bases from J, the gap between germline ends came to 14 bases. CDR3 nucleotide sequence: TGCGCCAGCAGATCGAGGGGGGAGGCTGAAGCTTTCTTT. Encoded protein: CASRSRGEAEAFF.

This clone was seen a few times. V and J are TRBV4-3 and TRBJ1-2; 7 bases are shared with TRBD1. Germline V gene data show CDR1 as LGHNA and CDR2 as YSLEER. The CDR3 is made up of 13 amino acids. The junction had 6 bases not matched to a gene; V was cut back by 5 bases and J by 6 bases. The CDR3 nucleotides are TGCGCCAGCAGCTCCGACAGGGCGAATGGCTACACCTTC. It yields the protein CASSSDRANGYTF.

This clone was recorded only once. The chain employs TRBV2 and TRBJ2-1, with TRBD1 matching over 7 bases. Germline values: CDR1 SNHLY, CDR2 FYNNEI. CDR3 length equals 15 residues. V was clipped by 4 bases and J by 3 bases; unmatched bases: 6. CDR3 DNA: TGTGCCAGCAGTGGTTCGCAGGGGGTCTACAATGAGCAGTTCTTC. Amino acid sequence: CASSGSQGVYNEQFF.

V gene TRBV11-2 combines with J gene TRBJ1-5; 7 bases map to TRBD1. Germline assignment: CDR1 SGHAT and CDR2 FQNNGV. CDR3 length: 13 amino acids. V lost 4 bases to trimming and J lost 5 bases; unmatched junction nucleotides: 2. The CDR3 region has the DNA TGTGCCAGCAGCTCCCAGGGGGATCAGCCCCAGCATTTT. This gives the protein CASSSQGDQPQHF.

V is TRBV28 and J is TRBJ2-1; D perhaps matches TRBD2 (6 bases). Germline-derived CDR1 and CDR2 are MDHEN and SYDVKM. Deletions cut 6 bases from V and 8 bases from J, with 14 bases between. The CDR3 is 13 residues long. In DNA form, the CDR3 reads TGTGCCAGCAGGACTAGTGGCTCCCATGAGCAGTTCTTC. Protein: CASRTSGSHEQFF.

The V and J genes are TRBV28 and TRBJ1-2, with D possibly TRBD1 on 5 matching bases. The CDR3 runs 14 residues. V lost 7 bases and J lost 4, with 16 bases in between. In germline, CDR1 is MDHEN, CDR2 SYDVKM. The CDR3 loop reads CASTGTGTTYGYTF. In DNA, the CDR3 is TGTGCCAGCACTGGGACGGGGACCACCTATGGCTACACCTTC.

This chain uses TRBV30 with TRBJ1-6; D is possibly TRBD1 (6 bases). V lost 5 bases and J lost 0, with 11 bases in between. Germline lookup yields CDR1 GTSNPN and CDR2 SVGIG (reference sequence). The CDR3 is 15 residues long. The CDR3 DNA is TGTGCCTGGTCCGCGGACAGCTCCTATAATTCACCCCTCCACTTT. Amino acid sequence: CAWSADSSYNSPLHF.

The chain uses TRBV9 and TRBJ2-1, with 10 bases fitting TRBD2. Looked up from germline, CDR1 is SGDLS and CDR2 is YYNGEE. This CDR3 comprises 16 residues. Trimming cost V 2 bases and J 4 bases; bases outside gene matches: 6. The CDR3 loop is CASSVLLAGEYNEQFF. CDR3 nucleotides: TGTGCCAGCAGCGTCCTCCTAGCGGGGGAATACAATGAGCAGTTCTTC.

The chain joins TRBV4-2 to TRBJ1-6; D is perhaps TRBD1 (5 bases). CDR3 length equals 16 residues. The germline gives CDR1 LGHNA, CDR2 YNFKEQ. The ends were cut back, 4 bases at V and 7 bases at J, with 17 bases in the middle. The CDR3 sequence is CASSLRGEEPNSPLHF. In DNA, the CDR3 is TGTGCCAGCAGCCTCCGGGGGGAGGAGCCCAATTCACCCCTCCACTTT.

CDR3 region: CSAQKQGGRETQYF. In DNA, the CDR3 is TGCAGCGCCCAGAAACAGGGAGGGCGGGAGACCCAGTACTTC. This chain links TRBV29-1 with TRBJ2-5; D perhaps matches TRBD2 (7 bases). Germline assignment: CDR1 SQVTM and CDR2 ANQGSEA. V was pared by 7 bases and J by 5 bases, with 20 bases between. The CDR3 has 14 amino acids. Drawing the rest from reference TRBV29-1 and TRBJ2-5, the complete variable domain is SAVISQKPSRDICQRGTSLTIQCQVDSQVTMMFWYRQQPGQSLTLIATANQGSEATYESGFVIDKFPISRPNLTFSTLTVSNMSPEDSSIYLCSAQKQGGRETQYFGPGTRLLVL.

Regarding this clone: At one of its ends the junction is not consistent with the germline gene, which may arise from a read error. The chain carries TRBV7-9 and TRBJ1-1, with TRBD1 as a possible D gene (5 bases). The germline gives CDR1 SEHNR, CDR2 FQNEAQ (reference sequence). The length of the CDR3 is 12 residues. The CDR3: CASSFPGTPGSF. The CDR3 DNA follows: TGTGCCAGCAGCTTCCCCGGGACCCCCGGTTCTTTT.

J is TRBJ2-3 and V is TRBV4-3; D is undetermined. In germline, CDR1 is LGHNA, CDR2 YSLEER. CDR3 length equals 13 residues. V was pared by 4 bases and J by 1 base, with 6 bases between. For the CDR3, the DNA is TGCGCCAGCAGCCTGCTAGGCACAGATACGCAGTATTTT. This encodes CASSLLGTDTQYF.

The chain joins TRBV2 to TRBJ1-4, with D possibly matching TRBD1 (5 bases). The CDR3 runs 14 residues. Trimming pared 5 bases from V and 4 bases from J, leaving 11 bases between. From germline, CDR1 is SNHLY and CDR2 FYNNEI. In nucleotides, the CDR3 is TGTGCCAGCAGTCATCCGGGGGATAATGAAAAACTGTTTTTT. Amino acid sequence: CASSHPGDNEKLFF.

This clone was counted a few times. The chain's CDR3 is CASSLAVDYGYTF. The CDR3 DNA is TGTGCCAGCAGCTTAGCGGTCGACTATGGCTACACCTTC. The chain recombines TRBV13 with TRBJ1-2; no firm D call. The CDR3 spans 13 residues. Germline V lookup: CDR1 PRHDT, CDR2 FYEKMQ (reference sequence). V was shortened by 1 base and J by 3 bases, with 6 bases between the two germline ends.

Only a few counts were recorded for this clone. This chain connects TRBV28 to TRBJ1-5; D is perhaps TRBD1 (5 bases). This CDR3 contains 14 residues. Germline CDR1 MDHEN, CDR2 SYDVKM. V lost 2 bases and J lost 4, with 9 bases in between. The CDR3 sequence: CASSLGGANQPQHF. The CDR3 bases are TGTGCCAGCAGTTTAGGCGGGGCGAATCAGCCCCAGCATTTT.

Note on this clone: A much larger clone lies a single base off, so this may be a read error. V and J are TRBV11-1 and TRBJ2-6; D is unclear. Germline CDR1 reads SGHAT; CDR2 reads FQDESV (reference sequence). The CDR3 spans 13 residues. Trimming removed 6 bases at V and 0 bases at J, with 3 bases between. CDR3 DNA sequence: TGTGCCAGCAGTCACTCTGGGGCCAACGTCCTGACTTTC. Its protein product is CASSHSGANVLTF.

V gene TRBV6-6 combines with J gene TRBJ2-2, with D unresolved. The CDR3 runs 13 residues. CDR1 is MNHNY and CDR2 is SVGAGI in the germline V gene (reference sequence). V lost 6 bases and J lost 0, with 5 bases in between. The CDR3 nucleotides read TGTGCCAGCAGGGTTTCGAACACCGGGGAGCTGTTTTTT. Amino acids: CASRVSNTGELFF.

This clone was observed a few times. V usage is TRBV6-5 and J usage is TRBJ2-1; 8 nucleotides line up with TRBD2. V gave up 0 bases and J gave up 9 bases; unmatched junction bases: 10. This CDR3 is 16 amino acids long. CDR1 MNHEY and CDR2 SVGAGI come from the germline V gene. The CDR3 loop reads CASSYSGSGVIGEQFF. The DNA of the CDR3 is TGTGCCAGCAGTTACTCGGGTAGCGGGGTAATAGGTGAGCAGTTCTTC.

This chain connects TRBV6-6 to TRBJ1-6; D remains unclear. Trimming removed 0 bases from V and 9 bases from J, with 9 bases in between. Germline CDR1 MNHNY, CDR2 SVGAGI (reference sequence). The length of the CDR3 is 14 residues. The CDR3 protein is CASSYSMRGSPLHF. CDR3 nucleotides: TGTGCCAGCAGTTACTCGATGCGGGGTTCACCCCTCCACTTT.